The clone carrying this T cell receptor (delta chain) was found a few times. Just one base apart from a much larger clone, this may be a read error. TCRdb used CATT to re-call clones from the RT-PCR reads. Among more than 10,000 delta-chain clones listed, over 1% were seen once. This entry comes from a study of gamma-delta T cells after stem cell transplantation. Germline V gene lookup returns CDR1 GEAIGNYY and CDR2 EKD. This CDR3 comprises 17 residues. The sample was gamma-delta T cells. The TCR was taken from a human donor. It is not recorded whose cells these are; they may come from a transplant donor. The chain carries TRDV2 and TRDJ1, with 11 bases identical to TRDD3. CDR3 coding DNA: TGTGCCGGTGACACCGTTGGGGGATACGGCAGGGACGATAAACTCATCTTT. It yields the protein CAGDTVGGYGRDDKLIF.